This passage covers 8 T cell receptor beta chains from one sample sequenced in a study of T cells expressing NK-cell markers. TCRdb reprocessed the 5' RACE reads and keeps a single row for each CDR3 protein, giving no DNA. This sample's table reports about 170,000 distinct CDR3 sequences. Input material: blood T cells: a sorted CD56 or NKG2C T cell subset, CD4+ or CD8+ T cells, or bulk PBMC T cells (not recorded which). These receptors were taken from a man aged 18 to 69 in good health.

The rearrangement uses TRBV20-1 and TRBJ1-4; TCRdb proposes TRBD1, but this gene call is untestable without DNA. This CDR3 is 17 amino acids long. Germline loops: CDR1 DFQATT, CDR2 SNEGSKA (reference sequence). This CDR3 is CSARTGQEDATNEKLFF.

This chain links TRBV7-9 with TRBJ2-2; TCRdb lists TRBD1, though no DNA is available to test this call. Germline CDR1 reads SEHNR; CDR2 reads FQNEAQ (reference sequence). This CDR3 has 16 amino acids. The CDR3 sequence is CASSPLAGTRTGELFF.

This chain connects TRBV10-3 to TRBJ2-5; TCRdb indicates TRBD1, and absent DNA this call remains unverified. Germline V gene sequence: CDR1 ENHRY, CDR2 SYGVKD. The CDR3 is made up of 15 amino acids. The CDR3 sequence is CAISDPPGQQETQYF.

The chain recombines TRBV2 with TRBJ1-1; TCRdb designates TRBD1, a call that cannot be tested without DNA. The CDR3 covers 13 residues. Germline V gene lookup returns CDR1 SNHLY and CDR2 FYNNEI. This CDR3 is CASTWDRATEAFF.

The V call is TRBV9, the J call TRBJ2-7. Germline CDR1 is SGDLS and CDR2 is YYNGEE. This CDR3 spans 13 amino acids. The CDR3 loop is CASSVEDLYEQYF.

The V and J genes are TRBV4-1 and TRBJ2-2; TCRdb's D gene call, TRBD1, goes unchecked for lack of DNA. The germline V gene encodes CDR1 MGHRA and CDR2 YSYEKL. The CDR3 loop spans 14 amino acids. CDR3: CASSQPQGVGELFF.

J is TRBJ2-5 and V is TRBV11-1; there is no DNA to check the TCRdb D call of TRBD1. Germline V gene sequence: CDR1 SGHAT, CDR2 FQDESV (reference sequence). The CDR3 loop spans 16 amino acids. This CDR3 is CASSSGPGQYQETQYF.

The chain couples TRBV29-1 to TRBJ2-3; TCRdb names TRBD2, which stays unverified in the absence of DNA. The germline V gene encodes CDR1 SQVTM and CDR2 ANQGSEA. CDR3 length equals 16 residues. The chain's CDR3 is CSVEFVSSGSTDTQYF.